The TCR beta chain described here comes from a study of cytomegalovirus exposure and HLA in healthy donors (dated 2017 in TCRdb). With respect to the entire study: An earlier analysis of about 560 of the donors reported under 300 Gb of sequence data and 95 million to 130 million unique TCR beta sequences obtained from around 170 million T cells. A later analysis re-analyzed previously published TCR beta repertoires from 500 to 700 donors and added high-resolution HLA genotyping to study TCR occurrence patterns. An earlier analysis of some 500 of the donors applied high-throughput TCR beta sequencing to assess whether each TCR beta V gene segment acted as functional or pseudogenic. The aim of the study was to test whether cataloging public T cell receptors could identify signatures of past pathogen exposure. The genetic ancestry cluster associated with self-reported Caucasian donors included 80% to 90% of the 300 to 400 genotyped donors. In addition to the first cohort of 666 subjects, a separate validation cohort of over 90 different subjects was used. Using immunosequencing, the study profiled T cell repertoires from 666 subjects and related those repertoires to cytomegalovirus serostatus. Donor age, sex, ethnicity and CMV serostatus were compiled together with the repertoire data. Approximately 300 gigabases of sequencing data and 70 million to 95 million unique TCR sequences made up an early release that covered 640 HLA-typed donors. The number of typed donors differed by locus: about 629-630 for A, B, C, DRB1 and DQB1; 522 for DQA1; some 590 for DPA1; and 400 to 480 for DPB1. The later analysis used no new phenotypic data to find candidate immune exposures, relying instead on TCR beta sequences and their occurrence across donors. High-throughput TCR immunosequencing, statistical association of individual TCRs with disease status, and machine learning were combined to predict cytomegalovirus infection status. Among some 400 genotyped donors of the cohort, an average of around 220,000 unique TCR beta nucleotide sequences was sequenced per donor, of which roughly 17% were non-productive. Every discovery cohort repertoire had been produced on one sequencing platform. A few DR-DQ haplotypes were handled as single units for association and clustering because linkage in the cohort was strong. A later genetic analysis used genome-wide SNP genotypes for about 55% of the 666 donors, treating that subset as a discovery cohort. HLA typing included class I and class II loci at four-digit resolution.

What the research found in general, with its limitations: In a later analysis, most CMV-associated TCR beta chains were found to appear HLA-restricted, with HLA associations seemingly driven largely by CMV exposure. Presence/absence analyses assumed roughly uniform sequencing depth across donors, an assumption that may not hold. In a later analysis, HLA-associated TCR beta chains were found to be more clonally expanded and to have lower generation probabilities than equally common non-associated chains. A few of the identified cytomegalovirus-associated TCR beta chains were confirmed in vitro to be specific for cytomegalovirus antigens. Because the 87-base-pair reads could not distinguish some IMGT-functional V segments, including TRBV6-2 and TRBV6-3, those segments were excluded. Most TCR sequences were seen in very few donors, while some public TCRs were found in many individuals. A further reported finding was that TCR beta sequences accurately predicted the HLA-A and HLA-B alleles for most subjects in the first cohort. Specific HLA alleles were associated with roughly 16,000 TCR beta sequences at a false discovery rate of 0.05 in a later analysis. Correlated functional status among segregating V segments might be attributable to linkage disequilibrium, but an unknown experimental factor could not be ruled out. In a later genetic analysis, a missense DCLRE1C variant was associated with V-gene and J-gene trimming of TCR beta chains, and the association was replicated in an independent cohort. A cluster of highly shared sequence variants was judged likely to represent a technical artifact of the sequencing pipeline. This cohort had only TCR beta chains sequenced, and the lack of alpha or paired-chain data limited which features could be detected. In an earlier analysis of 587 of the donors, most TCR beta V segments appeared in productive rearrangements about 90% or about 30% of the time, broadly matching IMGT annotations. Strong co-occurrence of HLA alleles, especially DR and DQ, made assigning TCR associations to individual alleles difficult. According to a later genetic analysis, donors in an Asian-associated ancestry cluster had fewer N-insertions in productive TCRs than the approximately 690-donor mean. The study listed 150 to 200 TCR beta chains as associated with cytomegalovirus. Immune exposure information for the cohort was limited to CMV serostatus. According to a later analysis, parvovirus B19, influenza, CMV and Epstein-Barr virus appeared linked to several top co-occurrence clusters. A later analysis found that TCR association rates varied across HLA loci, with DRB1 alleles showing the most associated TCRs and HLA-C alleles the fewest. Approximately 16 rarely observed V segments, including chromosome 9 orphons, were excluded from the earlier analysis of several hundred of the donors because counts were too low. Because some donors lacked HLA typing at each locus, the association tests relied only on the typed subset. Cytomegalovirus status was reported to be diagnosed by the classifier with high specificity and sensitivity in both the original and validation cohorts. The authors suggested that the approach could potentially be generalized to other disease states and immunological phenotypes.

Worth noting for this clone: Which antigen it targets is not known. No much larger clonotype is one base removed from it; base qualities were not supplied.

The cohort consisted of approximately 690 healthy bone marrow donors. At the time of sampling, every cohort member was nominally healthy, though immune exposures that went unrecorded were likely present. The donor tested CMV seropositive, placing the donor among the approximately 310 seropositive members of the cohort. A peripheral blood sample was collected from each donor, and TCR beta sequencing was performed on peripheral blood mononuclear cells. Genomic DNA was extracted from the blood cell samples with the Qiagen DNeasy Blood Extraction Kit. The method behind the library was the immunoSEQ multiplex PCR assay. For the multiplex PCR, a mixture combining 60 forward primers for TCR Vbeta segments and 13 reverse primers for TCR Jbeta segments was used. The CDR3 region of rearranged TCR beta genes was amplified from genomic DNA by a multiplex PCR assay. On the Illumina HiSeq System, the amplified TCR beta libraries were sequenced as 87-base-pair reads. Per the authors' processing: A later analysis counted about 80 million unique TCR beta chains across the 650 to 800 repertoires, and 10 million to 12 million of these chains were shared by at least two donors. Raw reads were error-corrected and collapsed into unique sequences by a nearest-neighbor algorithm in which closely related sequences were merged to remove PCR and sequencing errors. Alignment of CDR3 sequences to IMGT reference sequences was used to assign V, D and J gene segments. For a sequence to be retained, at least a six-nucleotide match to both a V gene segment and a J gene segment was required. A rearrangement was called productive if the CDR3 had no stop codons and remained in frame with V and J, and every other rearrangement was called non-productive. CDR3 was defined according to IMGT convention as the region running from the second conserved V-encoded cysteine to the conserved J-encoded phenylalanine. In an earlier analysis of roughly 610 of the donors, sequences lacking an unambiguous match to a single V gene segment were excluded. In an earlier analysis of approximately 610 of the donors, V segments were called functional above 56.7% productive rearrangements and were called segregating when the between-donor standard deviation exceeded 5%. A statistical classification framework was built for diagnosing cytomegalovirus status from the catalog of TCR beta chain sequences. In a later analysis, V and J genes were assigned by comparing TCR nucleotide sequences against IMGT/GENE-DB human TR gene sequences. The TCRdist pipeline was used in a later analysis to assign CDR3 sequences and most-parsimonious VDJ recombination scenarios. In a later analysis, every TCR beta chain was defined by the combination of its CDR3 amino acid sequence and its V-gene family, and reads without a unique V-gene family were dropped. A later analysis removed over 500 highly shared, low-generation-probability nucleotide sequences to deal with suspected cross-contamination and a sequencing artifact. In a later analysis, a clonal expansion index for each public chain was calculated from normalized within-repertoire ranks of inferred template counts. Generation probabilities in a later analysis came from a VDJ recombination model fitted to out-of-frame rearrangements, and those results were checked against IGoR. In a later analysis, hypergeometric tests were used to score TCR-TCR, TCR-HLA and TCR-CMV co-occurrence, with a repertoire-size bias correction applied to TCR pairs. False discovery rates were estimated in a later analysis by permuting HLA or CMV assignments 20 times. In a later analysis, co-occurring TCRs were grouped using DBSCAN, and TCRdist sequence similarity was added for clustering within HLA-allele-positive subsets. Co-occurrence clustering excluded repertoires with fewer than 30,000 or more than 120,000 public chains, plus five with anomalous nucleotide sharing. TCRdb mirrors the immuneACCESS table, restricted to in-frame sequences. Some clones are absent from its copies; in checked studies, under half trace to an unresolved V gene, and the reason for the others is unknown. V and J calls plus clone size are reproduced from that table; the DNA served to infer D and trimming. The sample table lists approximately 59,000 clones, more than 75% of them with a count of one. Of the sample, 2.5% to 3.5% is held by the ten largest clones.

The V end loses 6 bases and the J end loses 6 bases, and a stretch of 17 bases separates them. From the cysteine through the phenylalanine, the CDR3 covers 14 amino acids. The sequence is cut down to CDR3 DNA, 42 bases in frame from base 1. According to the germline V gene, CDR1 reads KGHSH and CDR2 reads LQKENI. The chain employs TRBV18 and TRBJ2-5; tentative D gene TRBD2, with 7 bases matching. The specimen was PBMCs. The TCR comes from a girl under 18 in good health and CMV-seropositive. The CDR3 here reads CASSPDGGPQTQYF. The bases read TGTGCCAGCTCTCCTGACGGGGGGCCTCAGACCCAGTACTTC. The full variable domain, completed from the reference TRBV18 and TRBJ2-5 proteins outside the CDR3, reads NAGVMQNPRHLVRRRGQEARLRCSPMKGHSHVYWYRQLPEEGLKFMVYLQKENIIDESGMPKERFSAEFPKEGPSILRIQQVVRGDSAAYFCASSPDGGPQTQYFGPGTRLLVL.